The clone carrying this T cell receptor beta chain occurred a few times. What it recognizes is unknown. This sample was taken from a study of T-cell memory formation after mild COVID-19. Overall study findings and caveats: Later expanders leaned CD4+, whereas day 15 to 85 contracting clones were balanced CD4/CD8. CD4+ contracting clones were found mainly in CM and EM, and CD8+ ones in EMRA. Cross-reactive memory seemingly joined, as some responding clones were found in pre-infection memory.

CDR1 is KGHDR, CDR2 SFDVKD, per germline. With V trimmed by 3 bases and J by 7 bases, 5 bases remained unmatched. CDR3 length: 15 residues. TCRdb passed the 5' RACE reads through MiXCR, listing each CDR3 protein once. Found here are some 270,000 distinct CDR3 sequences, approximately 15% of them singletons; the top ten hold 2.1%. The J gene is TRBJ1-5, the V gene TRBV24-1; 10 positions match TRBD1. This TCR came from an adult woman who had mild COVID-19 (a few samples of this study predate the infection). Cell type and time point are not known. Source material: PBMCs or a T cell subset sorted from them (not recorded which). The DNA of the CDR3 is TGTGCCACCAGTGATCCCGGGACAGGGGTGCAGCCCCAGCATTTT. This gives the protein CATSDPGTGVQPQHF.